Shown below are 7 T cell receptor beta chains from a single sample sequenced in a study of blood T cells in healthy people across ages. The second PCR ran roughly 6 to 12 cycles with a sample-barcoded 5' primer and J-beta primers. Each CDR3 protein is one row after TCRdb ran MiXCR on the 5' RACE reads. The sample shows about 780,000 distinct CDR3 sequences, 35% to 60% of them seen only once. Sequencing was performed on blood. These TCRs come from a man at least 80 years old in good health.

Notes on this clonotype: One end of the junction does not line up with germline, which may come from a read error. The rearrangement joins TRBV7-2 to TRBJ1-2; D call uncertain. The CDR3 extends over 16 amino acids. Germline lookup yields CDR1 SGHTA and CDR2 FQGNSA. The CDR3 DNA reads as TGTGCCGGCAGCCTAATCCAAGGACGGCCCAACTATGGCTACACCTTC. Amino acids: CAGSLIQGRPNYGYTF.

The chain employs TRBV20-1 and TRBJ2-1; a possible D gene is TRBD2 (6 bases). Germline values: CDR1 DFQATT, CDR2 SNEGSKA (reference sequence). V lost 5 bases, J lost 2 bases, and 13 bases lay in between. The CDR3 has 14 residues. In nucleotides, the CDR3 is TGCAGTGCTCCGCGGGATGGAACCTACAATGAGCAGTTCTTC. Translating it yields CSAPRDGTYNEQFF.

A remark on this clonotype: A much larger clone differs by one base, so this may be a read error. The chain links TRBV7-9 to TRBJ1-2; a weak D match, TRBD1 (5 bases). V lost 5 bases and J lost 4, with 14 bases in between. The CDR3 loop spans 14 amino acids. Germline loops: CDR1 SEHNR, CDR2 FQNEAQ (reference sequence). CDR3 sequence: CASSPDTGRYGYTF. The CDR3 DNA follows: TGTGCCAGCAGCCCGGACACAGGCCGCTATGGCTACACCTTC.

This clonotype has ten or more counts. The junction departs from the called germline gene at one end, perhaps through a read error. This chain joins TRBV5-1 and TRBJ2-7; D is unresolved. The CDR3 extends over 11 amino acids. CDR1 and CDR2 (germline): SGHRS, YFSETQ. In nucleotides, the CDR3 is TGTGCCAGCAGCTTAGGTAACGAGCAGTACTTC. It encodes CASSLGNEQYF.

This clonotype was seen a few times. The chain employs TRBV11-2 and TRBJ2-7; D gene uncertain. From germline, CDR1 is SGHAT and CDR2 FQNNGV. V lost 6 bases to trimming and J lost 7 bases, with 13 bases between them. The CDR3 runs 12 residues. The CDR3 DNA reads as TGTGCCAGCAGGGCCCTGTCTGAGGAGCAGTACTTC. Translated, it gives CASRALSEEQYF.

J is TRBJ2-7 and V is TRBV12-3 or TRBV12-4; TRBD2 agrees at 8 bases. The CDR3 contains 15 residues. Trimming took 2 bases from V and 0 from J; bases not matched to a gene: 3. CDR3: CASSLRLAFSYEQYF. The DNA of the CDR3 is TGTGCCAGCAGTTTAAGACTAGCGTTCTCCTACGAGCAGTACTTC.

This chain connects TRBV4-2 to TRBJ2-1; D gene ambiguous. V lost 0 bases and J 13 bases, leaving 22 bases between the germline ends. Germline lookup yields CDR1 LGHNA and CDR2 YNFKEQ. There are 16 residues in the CDR3. The CDR3 loop reads CASSQEMSERQETQFF. The CDR3 nucleotides read TGTGCCAGCAGCCAAGAAATGAGCGAGCGCCAAGAGACCCAGTTCTTC.